This TCR beta chain was observed in a study of CD8 T cells in ankylosing spondylitis listed by TCRdb under 2017. For context, the study as a whole: The study profiled T cell receptor beta repertoires in healthy donors and ankylosing spondylitis patients to find disease-linked TCR variants. The whole study cohort included over 85 healthy donors and 20 to 25 ankylosing spondylitis patients. Peripheral blood was sampled, and synovial fluid was also collected from ankylosing spondylitis patients. Here is what the overall study found, with its caveats: Some of the motif variants had been reported before in the synovial fluid and blood of reactive arthritis patients, a finding that suggests common disease-initiation mechanisms. Blood from ankylosing spondylitis patients appeared to be characterized by a TCR beta motif made up of fewer than ten highly homologous amino acid variants. The disease-linked clones had a CD8+ phenotype and were found at relatively low frequencies in peripheral blood. Significant enrichment of the disease-linked clones was reported in matched synovial fluid samples from ankylosing spondylitis patients.

TCRdb records Illumina HiSeq 2500 as the sequencer. TCR beta libraries were prepared by quantitative 5'-RACE with molecular barcodes. On the authors' methods: Disease-linked TCR variants were identified with a new computational method built on a probabilistic model of VDJ rearrangement. TCRdb's own reprocessing of the public reads used fastp at Q25 and MiXCR and kept productive beta chains. All rows with the same CDR3 protein become a single entry with the most common DNA and genes. The V and J calls follow TCRdb's processing rather than the paper's. This sample gives roughly 230,000 distinct CDR3 sequences in total; 18% of them show up just once. The ten most abundant clones make up around a third of the sample. This clonotype appeared a few times. Its antigen specificity is not known. Base qualities are not at hand, and no much larger clone is one base apart. A distance of 33 bases separates the germline ends of V and J, which lose 6 bases and 9 bases respectively. CDR1 and CDR2 are drawn from the germline V gene (reference sequence): DFQATT, SNEGSKA. Inclusive of the bounding cysteine and phenylalanine, the CDR3 is 18 residues long. The read is trimmed to its CDR3 DNA, 54 bases read in frame from base 1.

Source material: blood, either unsorted or a sorted T cell fraction (not recorded which). This TCR was sampled from a male donor with ankylosing spondylitis or in good health (not recorded which). The chain is encoded by TRBV20-1 joined to TRBJ2-1, with TRBD2 perhaps the D gene, on 5 matching bases. The DNA is as follows: TGCAGTGCCCCGTACCCTCCGGCTAGCTCCCCGGGTGGGGTTGAGCAGTTCTTC. The resulting protein is CSAPYPPASSPGGVEQFF.